The clone carrying this T cell receptor beta chain appeared many times. Its antigen is unidentified. Exclusion followed for patients with uncontrolled infection, other autoimmune disease, pregnancy or lactation. This entry is derived from a study of T cells in Graves' hyperthyroidism and ophthalmopathy. Whole-study findings and limits: Ophthalmopathy onset followed model prediction by a median about 6.5 months. Appearing also in blood were most of the thyroid clonotypes expanded above 0.001.

RNA transcripts were the template for amplifying TCR beta CDR3 regions. HTBI primers were the set used in a first-round RT-PCR of the TCR CDR3. One entry per CDR3 protein, called by TCRdb with MiXCR from the multiplex PCR reads. Here the sample spans 660,000 or so distinct CDR3 sequences, roughly 45% being singletons. The CDR3 has 11 amino acids. Germline V CDR1 and CDR2: DFQATT, SNEGSKA (reference sequence). The ends were cut back, 6 bases at V and 6 bases at J, with 8 bases in the middle. Sequencing input: peripheral blood or thyroid tissue (not recorded which). The chain combines TRBV20-1 with TRBJ1-4; D gene unclear. This TCR was recovered from an adult man with Graves' disease, either hyperthyroidism or ophthalmopathy (not recorded which). The CDR3 is CSAEEDEKLFF. CDR3 DNA sequence: TGCAGTGCCGAGGAGGATGAAAAACTGTTTTTT.